These 9 T cell receptor beta chains originate from one sample sequenced in a study of identifying expanded T cells in peripheral blood. Method: immunoSEQ multiplex PCR; TCRdb's copy keeps in-frame clones and lacks some. Found here are 95,000 or so clones, about 86% of them singletons; the top ten hold around 5.6%. The sequencing input was blood. All receptors derive from a person aged 18-70 years in good health.

The chain couples TRBV7-6 to TRBJ2-3, with a weak D call TRBD2 (7 bases). This CDR3 comprises 15 residues. The V end lost 3 bases, the J end lost 2 bases, and 12 bases lay between the germline ends. Germline V gene lookup returns CDR1 SGHVS and CDR2 FNYEAQ. CDR3 amino acids: CASSLGGGLTDTQYF. The CDR3 nucleotides are TGTGCCAGCAGCTTGGGGGGGGGCCTCACAGATACGCAGTATTTT.

This chain joins TRBV2 and TRBJ1-5; D not certain. This CDR3 contains 13 residues. Germline V gives CDR1 SNHLY, CDR2 FYNNEI. V gave up 3 bases and J gave up 5 bases, with 8 bases separating them. CDR3 sequence (DNA): TGTGCCAGCAGTGACGACCAATATCAGCCCCAGCATTTT. Translation gives CASSDDQYQPQHF.

The chain recombines TRBV9 with TRBJ2-7; D is ambiguous. This CDR3 comprises 14 residues. V lost 1 base and J lost 0, with 8 bases in between. Germline CDR1 reads SGDLS; CDR2 reads YYNGEE. CDR3 sequence reads: CASSVTASSYEQYF. For the CDR3, the DNA is TGTGCCAGCAGCGTAACGGCATCCTCCTACGAGCAGTACTTC.

This chain uses TRBV7-9 with TRBJ2-1, with D possibly matching TRBD1 (5 bases). Trimming cost V 5 bases and J 10 bases, with 18 bases left between them. The CDR3 has 14 residues. Germline V gene sequence: CDR1 SEHNR, CDR2 FQNEAQ (reference sequence). CDR3 loop: CASSHGTGLGEQFF. The CDR3 DNA follows: TGTGCCAGCAGCCACGGTACAGGTTTGGGCGAGCAGTTCTTC.

The genes are TRBV19 and TRBJ1-4; D is uncertain. Looked up from germline, CDR1 is LNHDA and CDR2 is SQIVND (reference sequence). V lost 3 bases, J lost 11 bases, and 25 bases lay in between. CDR3 size: 17 residues. The CDR3 protein is CASSIPTAGSRARKLFF. CDR3 bases: TGTGCCAGTAGTATCCCAACGGCGGGGTCCCGCGCAAGGAAACTGTTTTTT.

This chain links TRBV5-1 with TRBJ2-7; a possible D gene is TRBD1 (5 bases). The CDR3 length is 13 residues. Germline V lookup: CDR1 SGHRS, CDR2 YFSETQ. V was pared by 2 bases and J by 3 bases, with 9 bases between. The CDR3 spells CASSFDSFYEQYF. In DNA form, the CDR3 reads TGCGCCAGCAGCTTCGACAGCTTCTACGAGCAGTACTTC.

The chain uses TRBV30 and TRBJ1-5; 9 positions agree with TRBD1. Germline V gene lookup returns CDR1 GTSNPN and CDR2 SVGIG (reference sequence). V lost 5 bases and J lost 1; bases outside the gene matches: 3. The length of the CDR3 is 14 residues. The CDR3 coding sequence is TGTGCCTGGGGGACAGGGACGAGCAATCAGCCCCAGCATTTT. Protein: CAWGTGTSNQPQHF.

This chain joins TRBV6-4 and TRBJ2-1; TRBD1 aligns across 7 bases. The CDR3 extends over 15 amino acids. With V trimmed by 0 bases and J by 4 bases, 3 bases remained unmatched. CDR1 is MRHNA and CDR2 is SNTAGT in the germline V gene. The CDR3 loop is CASSDSKGAYNEQFF. CDR3 coding DNA: TGTGCCAGCAGTGACTCCAAGGGGGCGTACAATGAGCAGTTCTTC.

The chain links TRBV29-1 to TRBJ1-2; D call uncertain. V lost 0 bases to trimming and J lost 3 bases, with 11 bases between them. CDR1 is SQVTM, CDR2 ANQGSEA, per germline. There are 14 residues in the CDR3. The CDR3 sequence is CSVEDRTADYGYTF. The CDR3 DNA reads TGCAGCGTTGAAGATCGAACGGCGGACTATGGCTACACCTTC.